What follows describes a single T cell receptor (beta chain). Its antigen remains unidentified. This entry is derived from a study of cytomegalovirus exposure and HLA in healthy donors. Whole-study results and caveats: In vitro work confirmed that a few CMV-associated chains recognize CMV antigens.

Data came from immunoSEQ multiplex PCR; TCRdb stores just in-frame clones and leaves some out. The sample has 250,000 to 350,000 clones, 75% to 90% seen once. The V gene's germline CDR1 is SGHDN and CDR2 FVKESK. The CDR3 runs 16 residues. Trimming shortened V by 1 base and J by 2 bases, and 12 bases separated the two germline ends. From the roughly 120-subject validation cohort, which was separate from the roughly 630-subject first cohort, the donors were drawn. This chain links TRBV14 with TRBJ2-1; maybe TRBD2 (6 bases). This receptor was obtained from a woman under 30 in good health and CMV-seronegative. Sequenced input: PBMCs. The CDR3 DNA reads as TGTGCCAGCAGCCAAGTGACGGGAGTGGCCTACAATGAGCAGTTCTTC. It translates to CASSQVTGVAYNEQFF.